The present T cell receptor beta chain was sequenced within a study of shared clonotypes between healthy human individuals. Study-wide points: Sampling involved blood alone; tissue repertoires likely differ. Among donors, clonotype sharing was expected to be affected by sequencing depth. In general, naive subsets displayed greater estimated richness than memory subsets did.

As concerns this clone: The antigen is undetermined.

Naive CD8 cells were CD45RO-negative, positively selected for CCR7, excluding terminally differentiated effector memory CD45RA+ cells. As processed by the authors: Filtering differed since immunoSEQ provided only junctions, with no quality scores. Here immunoSEQ multiplex PCR was the method, and the copy in TCRdb shows in-frame clones only, minus some. D and trimming were read from the DNA, whereas the V and J calls and clone size are those reported in that table. The sample has hundreds of thousands of clones; approximately 95% are singletons. Germline-derived CDR1 and CDR2 are MDHEN and SYDVKM. The CDR3 spans 13 residues. V was cut by 7 bases and J by 5 bases, with 15 bases left in between.

The sequence was obtained from a woman between 25 and 40 years old in good health. This chain connects TRBV28 to TRBJ2-7; D unresolved. Sequencing was carried out using naive CD8+ T cells sorted from blood. For the CDR3, the DNA is TGTGCCAGCATCGGGTCGTCCGACCACGAGCAGTACTTC. Translated: CASIGSSDHEQYF.